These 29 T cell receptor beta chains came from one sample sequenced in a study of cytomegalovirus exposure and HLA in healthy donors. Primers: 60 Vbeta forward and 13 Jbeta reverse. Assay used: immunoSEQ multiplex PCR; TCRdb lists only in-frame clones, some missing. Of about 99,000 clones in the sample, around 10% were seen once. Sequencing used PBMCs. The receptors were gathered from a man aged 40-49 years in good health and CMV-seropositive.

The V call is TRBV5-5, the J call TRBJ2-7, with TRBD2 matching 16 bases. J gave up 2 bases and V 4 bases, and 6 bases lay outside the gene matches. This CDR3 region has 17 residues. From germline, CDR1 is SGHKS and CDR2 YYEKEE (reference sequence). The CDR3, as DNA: TGTGCCAGCAGCCCCGGGACTAGCGGGAGGGCTGCCTACGAGCAGTACTTC. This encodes CASSPGTSGRAAYEQYF.

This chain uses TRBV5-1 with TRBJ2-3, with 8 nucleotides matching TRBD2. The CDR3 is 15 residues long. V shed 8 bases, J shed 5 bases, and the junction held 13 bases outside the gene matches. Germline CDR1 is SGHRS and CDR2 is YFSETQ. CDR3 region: CASQPGRLALDTQYF. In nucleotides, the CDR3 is TGCGCCAGTCAGCCGGGGAGACTAGCGTTAGATACGCAGTATTTT. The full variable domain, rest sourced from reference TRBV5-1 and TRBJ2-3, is KAGVTQTPRYLIKTRGQQVTLSCSPISGHRSVSWYQQTPGQGLQFLFEYFSETQRNKGNFPGRFSGRQFSNSRSEMNVSTLELGDSALYLCASQPGRLALDTQYFGPGTRLTVL.

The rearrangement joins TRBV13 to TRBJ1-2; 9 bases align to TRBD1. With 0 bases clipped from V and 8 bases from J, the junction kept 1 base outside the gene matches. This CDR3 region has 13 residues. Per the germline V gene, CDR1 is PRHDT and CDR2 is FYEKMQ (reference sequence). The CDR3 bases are TGTGCCAGCAGCTTAGGGACAGGGGGAGGCTACACCTTC. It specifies CASSLGTGGGYTF.

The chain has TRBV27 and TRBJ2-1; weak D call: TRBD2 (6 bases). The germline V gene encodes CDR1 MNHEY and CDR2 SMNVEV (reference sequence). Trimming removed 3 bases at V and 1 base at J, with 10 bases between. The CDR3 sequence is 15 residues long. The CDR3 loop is CASSLGGISYNEQFF. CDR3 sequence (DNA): TGTGCCAGCAGTTTGGGGGGAATATCCTACAATGAGCAGTTCTTC.

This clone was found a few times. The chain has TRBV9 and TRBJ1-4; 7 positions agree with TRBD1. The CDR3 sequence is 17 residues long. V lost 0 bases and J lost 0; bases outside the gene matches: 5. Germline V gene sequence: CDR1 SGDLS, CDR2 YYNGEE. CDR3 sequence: CASSVAGTAATNEKLFF. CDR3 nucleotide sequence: TGTGCCAGCAGCGTAGCGGGGACAGCCGCAACTAATGAAAAACTGTTTTTT.

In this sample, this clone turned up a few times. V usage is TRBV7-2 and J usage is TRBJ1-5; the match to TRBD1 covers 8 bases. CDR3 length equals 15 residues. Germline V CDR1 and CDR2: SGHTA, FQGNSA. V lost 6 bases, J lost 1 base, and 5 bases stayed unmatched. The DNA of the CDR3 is TGTGCCAGCAGTTGGACAGGGAAAAGCAATCAGCCCCAGCATTTT. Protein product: CASSWTGKSNQPQHF.

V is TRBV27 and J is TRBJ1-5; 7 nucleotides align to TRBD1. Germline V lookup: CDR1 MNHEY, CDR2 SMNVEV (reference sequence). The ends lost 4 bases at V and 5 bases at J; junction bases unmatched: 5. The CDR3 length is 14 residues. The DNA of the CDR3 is TGTGCCAGCAGTTCGACAGGGAGAGATCAGCCCCAGCATTTT. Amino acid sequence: CASSSTGRDQPQHF.

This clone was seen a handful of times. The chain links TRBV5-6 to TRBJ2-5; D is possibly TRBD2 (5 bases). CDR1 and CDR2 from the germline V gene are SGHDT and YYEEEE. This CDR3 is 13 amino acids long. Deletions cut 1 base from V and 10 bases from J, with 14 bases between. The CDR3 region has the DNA TGTGCCAGCAGCTTGTCGGGCCCCGAGGGCCAGTACTTC. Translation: CASSLSGPEGQYF. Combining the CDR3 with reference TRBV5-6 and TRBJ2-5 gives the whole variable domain DAGVTQSPTHLIKTRGQQVTLRCSPKSGHDTVSWYQQALGQGPQFIFQYYEEEERQRGNFPDRFSGHQFPNYSSELNVNALLLGDSALYLCASSLSGPEGQYFGPGTRLLVL.

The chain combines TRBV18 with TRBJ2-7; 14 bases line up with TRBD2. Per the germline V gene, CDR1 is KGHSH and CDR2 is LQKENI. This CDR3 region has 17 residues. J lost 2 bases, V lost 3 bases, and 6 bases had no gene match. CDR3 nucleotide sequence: TGTGCCAGCTCACCCCTCGGACTAGCGGGAGGTGCCTACGAGCAGTACTTC. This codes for CASSPLGLAGGAYEQYF.

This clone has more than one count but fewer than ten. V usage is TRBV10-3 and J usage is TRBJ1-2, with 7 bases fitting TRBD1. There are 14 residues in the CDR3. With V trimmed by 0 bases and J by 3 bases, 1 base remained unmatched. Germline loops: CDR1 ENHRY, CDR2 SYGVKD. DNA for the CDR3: TGTGCCATCAGTGAGTCAGGGGGCTACTATGGCTACACCTTC. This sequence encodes CAISESGGYYGYTF.

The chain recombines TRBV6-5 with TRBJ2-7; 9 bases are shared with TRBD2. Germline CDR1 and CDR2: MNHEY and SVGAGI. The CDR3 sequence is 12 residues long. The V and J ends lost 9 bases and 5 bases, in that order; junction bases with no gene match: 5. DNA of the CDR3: TGTGCCAGTAGGACTAGCGACAACGAGCAGTACTTC. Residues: CASRTSDNEQYF.

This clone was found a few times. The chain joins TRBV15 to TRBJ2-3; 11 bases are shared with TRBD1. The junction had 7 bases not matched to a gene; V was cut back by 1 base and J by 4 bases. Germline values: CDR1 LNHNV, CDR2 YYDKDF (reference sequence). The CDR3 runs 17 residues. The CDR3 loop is CATSRGVGQGVSDTQYF. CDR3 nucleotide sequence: TGTGCCACCAGCAGAGGGGTGGGACAGGGGGTATCAGATACGCAGTATTTT.

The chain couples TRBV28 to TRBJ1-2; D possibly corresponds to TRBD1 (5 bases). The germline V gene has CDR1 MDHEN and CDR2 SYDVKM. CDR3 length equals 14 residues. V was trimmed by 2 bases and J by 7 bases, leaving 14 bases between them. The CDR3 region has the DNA TGTGCCAGCAGTTTAATGGGGCCTGCCGGTGGCTACACCTTC. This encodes CASSLMGPAGGYTF.

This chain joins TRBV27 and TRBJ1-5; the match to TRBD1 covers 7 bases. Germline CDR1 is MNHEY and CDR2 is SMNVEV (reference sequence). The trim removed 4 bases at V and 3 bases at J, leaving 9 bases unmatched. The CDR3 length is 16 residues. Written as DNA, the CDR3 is TGTGCCAGCAGTTCTTCCTCGACAGGGTTCAATCAGCCCCAGCATTTT. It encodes CASSSSSTGFNQPQHF.

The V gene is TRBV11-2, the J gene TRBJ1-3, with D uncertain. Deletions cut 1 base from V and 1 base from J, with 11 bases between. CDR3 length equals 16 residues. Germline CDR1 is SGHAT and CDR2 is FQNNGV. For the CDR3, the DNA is TGTGCCAGCAGCTTAGGCTACCGGCGGTCTGGAAACACCATATATTTT. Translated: CASSLGYRRSGNTIYF.

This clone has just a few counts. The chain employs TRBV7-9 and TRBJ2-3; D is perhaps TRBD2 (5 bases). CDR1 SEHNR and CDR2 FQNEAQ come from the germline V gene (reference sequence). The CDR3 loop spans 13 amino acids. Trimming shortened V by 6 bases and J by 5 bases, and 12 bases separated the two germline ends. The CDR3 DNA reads TGTGCCAGCAGGCCTCAACGGGAAGATACGCAGTATTTT. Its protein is CASRPQREDTQYF.

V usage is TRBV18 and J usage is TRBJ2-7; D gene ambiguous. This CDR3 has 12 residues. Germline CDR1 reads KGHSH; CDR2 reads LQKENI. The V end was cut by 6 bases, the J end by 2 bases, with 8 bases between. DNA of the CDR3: TGTGCCAGCTCGCAAACAGCCTACGAGCAGTACTTC. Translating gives CASSQTAYEQYF.

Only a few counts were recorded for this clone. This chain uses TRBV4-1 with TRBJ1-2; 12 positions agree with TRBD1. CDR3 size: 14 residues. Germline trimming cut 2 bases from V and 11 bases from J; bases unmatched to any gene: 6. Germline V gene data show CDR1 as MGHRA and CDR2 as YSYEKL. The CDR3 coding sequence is TGCGCCAGCAGCCAACCCGGGACAGGGGGCGCGTACACCTTC. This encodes CASSQPGTGGAYTF.

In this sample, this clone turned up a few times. CDR3 bases: TGTGCCAGTAGTATCGCAGGGTATATTCCTGAAGCTTTCTTT. Encoded protein: CASSIAGYIPEAFF. This chain uses TRBV19 with TRBJ1-1, with TRBD1 as a possible D gene (5 bases). The V end lost 3 bases, the J end lost 6 bases, and 14 bases lay between the germline ends. The CDR3 sequence is 14 residues long. Germline V gene lookup returns CDR1 LNHDA and CDR2 SQIVND (reference sequence).

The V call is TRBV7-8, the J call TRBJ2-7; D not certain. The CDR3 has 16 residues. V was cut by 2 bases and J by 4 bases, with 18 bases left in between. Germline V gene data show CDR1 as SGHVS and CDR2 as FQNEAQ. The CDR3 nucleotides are TGTGCCAGCAGCTTATCCGGGTCGGCCCTCGGGTACGAGCAGTACTTC. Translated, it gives CASSLSGSALGYEQYF.

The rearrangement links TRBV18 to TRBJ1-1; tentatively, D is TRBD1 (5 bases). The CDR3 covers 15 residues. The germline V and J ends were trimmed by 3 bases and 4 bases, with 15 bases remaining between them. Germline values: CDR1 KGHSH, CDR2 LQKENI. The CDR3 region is CASSPQTRGGTEAFF. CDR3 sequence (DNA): TGTGCCAGCTCACCGCAGACTCGGGGGGGCACTGAAGCTTTCTTT.

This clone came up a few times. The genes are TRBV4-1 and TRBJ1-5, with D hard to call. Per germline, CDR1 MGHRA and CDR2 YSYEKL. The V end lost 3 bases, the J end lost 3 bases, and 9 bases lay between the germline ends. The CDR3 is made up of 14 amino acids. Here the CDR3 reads CASSQMPLNQPQHF. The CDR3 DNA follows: TGCGCCAGCAGCCAGATGCCACTCAATCAGCCCCAGCATTTT.

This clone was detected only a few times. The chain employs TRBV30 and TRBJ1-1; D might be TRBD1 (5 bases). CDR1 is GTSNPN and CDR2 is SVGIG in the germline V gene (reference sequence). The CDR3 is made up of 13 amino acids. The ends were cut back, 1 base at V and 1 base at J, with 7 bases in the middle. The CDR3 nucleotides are TGTGCCTGGAGTGCGACAGAGAACACTGAAGCTTTCTTT. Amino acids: CAWSATENTEAFF.

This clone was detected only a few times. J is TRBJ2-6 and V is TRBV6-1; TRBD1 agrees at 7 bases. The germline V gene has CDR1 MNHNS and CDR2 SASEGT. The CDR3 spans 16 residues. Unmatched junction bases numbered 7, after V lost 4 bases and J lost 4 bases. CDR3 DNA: TGTGCCAGCAGTGTCGGACAGGTTTTCGGGGCCAACGTCCTGACTTTC. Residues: CASSVGQVFGANVLTF.

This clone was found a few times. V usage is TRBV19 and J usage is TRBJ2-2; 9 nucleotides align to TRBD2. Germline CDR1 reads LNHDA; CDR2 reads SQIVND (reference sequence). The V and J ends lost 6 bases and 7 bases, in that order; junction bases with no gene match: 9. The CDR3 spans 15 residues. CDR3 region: CASSSLGSGSGELFF. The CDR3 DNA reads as TGTGCCAGTAGCTCCTTAGGTAGCGGGAGCGGGGAGCTGTTTTTT.

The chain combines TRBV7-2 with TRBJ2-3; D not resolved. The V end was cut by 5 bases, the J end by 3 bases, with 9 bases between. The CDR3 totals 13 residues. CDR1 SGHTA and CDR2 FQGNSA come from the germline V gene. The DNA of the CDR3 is TGTGCCAGCAGCGCAAGCTTGACAGATACGCAGTATTTT. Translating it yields CASSASLTDTQYF.

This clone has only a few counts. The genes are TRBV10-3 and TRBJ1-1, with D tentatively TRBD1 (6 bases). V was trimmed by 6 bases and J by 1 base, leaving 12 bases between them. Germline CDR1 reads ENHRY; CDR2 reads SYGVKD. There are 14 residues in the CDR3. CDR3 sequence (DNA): TGTGCCATCAGAACCGGGACACCGAACACTGAAGCTTTCTTT. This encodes CAIRTGTPNTEAFF.

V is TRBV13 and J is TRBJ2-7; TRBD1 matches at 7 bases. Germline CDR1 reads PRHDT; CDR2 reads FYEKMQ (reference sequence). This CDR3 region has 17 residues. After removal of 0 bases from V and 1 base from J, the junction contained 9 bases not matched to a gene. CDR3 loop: CASSLGSTGAPSYEQYF. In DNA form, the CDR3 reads TGTGCCAGCAGCTTAGGGTCTACAGGGGCCCCATCCTACGAGCAGTACTTC.

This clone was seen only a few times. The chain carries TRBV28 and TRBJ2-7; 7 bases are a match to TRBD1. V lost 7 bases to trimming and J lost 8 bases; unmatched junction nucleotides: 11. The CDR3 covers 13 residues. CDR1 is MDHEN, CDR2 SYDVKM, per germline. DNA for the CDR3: TGTGCCAGCAAAGGAAAGGGGGCGGTAAAGCAGTACTTC. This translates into CASKGKGAVKQYF.